This T cell receptor beta chain was obtained from a study of shared clonotypes between healthy human individuals. None of the donors, who were healthy HIV-negative adults, had recently had acute infections or vaccinations. Study-wide results and limits: When naive CD4 clonotypes were compared across several donors, 5% to 5.5% were shared. An anticipated effect of sequencing depth on clonotype sharing among donors was recognized.

Sorted-subset replicate PCR reactions contained 150 to 200 ng DNA, corresponding to tens of thousands of T cell genomes. Sequenced by immunoSEQ multiplex PCR; TCRdb stores in-frame clones only, minus some. Among over 2 million clones, roughly 96% were seen once, and the ten largest hold under 0.15%. A word on this clone: The antigen is undetermined.

The origin of this receptor is a man between 18 and 35 years old in good health. Input material: naive CD4+ T cells sorted from blood. Described subset: CD45RA+ positively selected.

Written as DNA, the CDR3 is TGTGCCTGGAGTCACCACCGGGGGGGCAGGGGCCAAGAGACCCAGTACTTC. The encoded protein is CAWSHHRGGRGQETQYF. The J gene is TRBJ2-5, the V gene TRBV30; 8 nucleotides match TRBD2. V gave up 2 bases and J gave up 1 base; unmatched junction bases: 12. Germline CDR1 reads GTSNPN; CDR2 reads SVGIG (reference sequence). The CDR3 is 17 amino acids.